The 17 T cell receptor beta chains given below trace back to one sample, sequenced in a study of T cell responses to AZD1222 COVID-19 vaccine. The protocol was immunoSEQ multiplex PCR, while the TCRdb copy is restricted to in-frame clones and leaves out a portion. The table has 120,000 to 150,000 clones, about nine tenths seen once. The starting material was peripheral blood, obtained 28 days after the second AZD1222 dose. The source of these receptors is an adult who received the AZD1222 COVID-19 vaccine.

This clone was observed a handful of times. The chain recombines TRBV27 with TRBJ2-1; D perhaps matches TRBD2 (6 bases). V was clipped by 4 bases and J by 5 bases, with 15 bases between them. Germline V gene data show CDR1 as MNHEY and CDR2 as SMNVEV (reference sequence). CDR3 length equals 15 residues. CDR3 loop: CASSSGLGSNNEQFF. CDR3 DNA sequence: TGTGCCAGCAGTTCGGGACTGGGATCCAACAATGAGCAGTTCTTC.

The chain is built from TRBV5-8 and TRBJ2-7, with a possible D match to TRBD2 (6 bases). This CDR3 region has 14 residues. V shed 5 bases and J shed 1 base, with 13 bases lying between them. CDR1 is SGHTS, CDR2 YDEGEE, per germline. CDR3 residues: CASRGLASSYEQYF. Written as DNA, the CDR3 is TGTGCCAGCAGAGGCCTAGCGAGTTCCTACGAGCAGTACTTC.

The chain joins TRBV7-9 to TRBJ2-1; D is possibly TRBD1 or TRBD2 (5 bases each). The germline V gene encodes CDR1 SEHNR and CDR2 FQNEAQ (reference sequence). Trimming removed 1 base at V and 8 bases at J, with 6 bases between. The CDR3 has 12 residues. The CDR3 protein is CASSLVGDEQFF. The CDR3 nucleotides are TGTGCCAGCAGCTTAGTGGGGGATGAGCAGTTCTTC.

J is TRBJ2-7 and V is TRBV4-2; the D call may be TRBD1 or TRBD2 (5 bases each). With 1 base removed from V and 3 bases from J, the gap between germline ends came to 13 bases. The CDR3 covers 15 residues. Looked up from germline, CDR1 is LGHNA and CDR2 is YNFKEQ. CDR3 residues: CASSQGGVFDYEQYF. The CDR3 coding sequence is TGTGCCAGCAGCCAAGGAGGGGTCTTCGACTACGAGCAGTACTTC.

The chain is built from TRBV19 and TRBJ1-5; D perhaps matches TRBD1 (5 bases). This CDR3 spans 16 amino acids. The germline CDR1 and CDR2 sequences are LNHDA and SQIVND (reference sequence). Trimming shortened V by 5 bases and J by 2 bases, and 16 bases separated the two germline ends. CDR3 in amino acids: CASSPGQGGRNQPQHF. CDR3 nucleotide sequence: TGTGCCAGTAGTCCCGGGCAGGGAGGACGCAATCAGCCCCAGCATTTT.

The V gene is TRBV30, the J gene TRBJ2-3; 7 bases match TRBD2. CDR1 GTSNPN and CDR2 SVGIG come from the germline V gene (reference sequence). After removal of 0 bases from V and 6 bases from J, the junction contained 6 bases not matched to a gene. This CDR3 is 14 amino acids long. The CDR3 DNA is TGTGCCTGGAGTGTTGCGGGGGTAGGCGATACGCAGTATTTT. Protein product: CAWSVAGVGDTQYF.

The rearrangement joins TRBV4-3 to TRBJ2-6; D might be TRBD2 (5 bases). The CDR3 is 16 amino acids. Looked up from germline, CDR1 is LGHNA and CDR2 is YSLEER. V lost 0 bases and J 0 bases, leaving 6 bases between the germline ends. CDR3 nucleotides: TGCGCCAGCAGCCAAGAACGGGGCTCTGGGGCCAACGTCCTGACTTTC. It translates to CASSQERGSGANVLTF.

J is TRBJ2-7 and V is TRBV6-2 or TRBV6-3; D might be TRBD1 (5 bases). Trimming shortened V by 2 bases and J by 4 bases, and 15 bases separated the two germline ends. CDR1 and CDR2 from the germline V gene are MNHEY and SVGEGT. The CDR3 consists of 15 residues. The CDR3 DNA sequence: TGTGCCAGCAGTTACGCCTCCGGACAATTTTACGAGCAGTACTTC. The encoded protein is CASSYASGQFYEQYF.

This clone was seen a single time. V gene TRBV25-1 combines with J gene TRBJ1-1, with a weak D call TRBD1 (6 bases). This CDR3 region has 14 residues. Trimming stripped 4 bases from V and 7 bases from J, with 16 bases between. Germline V gene lookup returns CDR1 MGHDK and CDR2 SYGVNS. CDR3 residues: CASSGHRTAFEAFF. CDR3 nucleotide sequence: TGTGCCAGCAGTGGCCATAGGACAGCCTTTGAAGCTTTCTTT. Using reference TRBV25-1 and TRBJ1-1 for the parts outside the CDR3, the full variable domain is EADIYQTPRYLVIGTGKKITLECSQTMGHDKMYWYQQDPGMELHLIHYSYGVNSTEKGDLSSESTVSRIRTEHFPLTLESARPSHTSQYLCASSGHRTAFEAFFGQGTRLTVV.

The rearrangement uses TRBV24-1 and TRBJ2-3; D is uncertain. V lost 7 bases, J lost 0 bases, and 7 bases lay in between. Per germline, CDR1 KGHDR and CDR2 SFDVKD. CDR3 length: 13 amino acids. The CDR3 DNA is TGTGCCACCAGCGACGGCAGCACAGATACGCAGTATTTT. It codes for CATSDGSTDTQYF.

The J gene is TRBJ1-4, the V gene TRBV4-1; unclear D gene. The CDR3 covers 16 residues. CDR1 and CDR2 from the germline V gene are MGHRA and YSYEKL. V lost 1 base, J lost 0 bases, and 9 bases lay in between. As DNA, the CDR3 is TGCGCCAGCAGCCAAGTTCCGGTTGCAACTAATGAAAAACTGTTTTTT. It is translated as CASSQVPVATNEKLFF.

The chain combines TRBV30 with TRBJ1-2, with D maybe TRBD1 (5 bases). Deletions cut 0 bases from V and 4 bases from J, with 12 bases between. The CDR3 covers 14 residues. In germline, CDR1 is GTSNPN, CDR2 SVGIG (reference sequence). CDR3 nucleotide sequence: TGTGCCTGGAGTGTAGGCGCCAGGGCCTATGGCTACACCTTC. Its protein is CAWSVGARAYGYTF.

The V and J genes are TRBV7-6 and TRBJ2-7, with unresolved D. Trimming cost V 2 bases and J 3 bases, with 14 bases left between them. The V gene's germline CDR1 is SGHVS and CDR2 FNYEAQ. The CDR3 length is 15 residues. The CDR3 here is CASSLTPGFGYEQYF. CDR3 coding DNA: TGTGCCAGCAGCTTAACCCCCGGGTTTGGCTACGAGCAGTACTTC.

The rearrangement joins TRBV5-8 to TRBJ1-5, with a weak D call TRBD1 (5 bases). This CDR3 has 12 amino acids. From germline, CDR1 is SGHTS and CDR2 YDEGEE. V lost 0 bases, J lost 11 bases, and 9 bases lay in between. The CDR3 here is CASSLDRRSQHF. CDR3 DNA sequence: TGTGCCAGCAGCTTGGACAGGCGGTCCCAGCATTTT.

This clone was picked up one time. The chain employs TRBV7-2 and TRBJ1-1, with 8 bases fitting TRBD1. J lost 10 bases, V lost 5 bases, and 6 bases had no gene match. The CDR3 is made up of 12 amino acids. The germline V gene encodes CDR1 SGHTA and CDR2 FQGNSA. CDR3 residues: CASSPGQVPAFF. DNA for the CDR3: TGTGCCAGCAGCCCGGGACAGGTACCAGCTTTCTTT.

The rearrangement uses TRBV4-3 and TRBJ1-1; maybe TRBD1 (5 bases). Trimming took 0 bases from V and 3 from J, leaving 11 bases between them. This CDR3 is built from 15 residues. Germline values: CDR1 LGHNA, CDR2 YSLEER. In nucleotides, the CDR3 is TGCGCCAGCAGCCAAGATCCGGGGGGGGACACTGAAGCTTTCTTT. Protein sequence: CASSQDPGGDTEAFF.

The chain uses TRBV2 and TRBJ2-7; tentatively, D is TRBD2 (6 bases). V was cut by 6 bases and J by 7 bases, with 13 bases left in between. Germline lookup yields CDR1 SNHLY and CDR2 FYNNEI. The CDR3 has 12 residues. The CDR3 DNA sequence: TGTGCCAGCAGAGGGGACTCCTGGGAGCAGTACTTC. Translation: CASRGDSWEQYF.